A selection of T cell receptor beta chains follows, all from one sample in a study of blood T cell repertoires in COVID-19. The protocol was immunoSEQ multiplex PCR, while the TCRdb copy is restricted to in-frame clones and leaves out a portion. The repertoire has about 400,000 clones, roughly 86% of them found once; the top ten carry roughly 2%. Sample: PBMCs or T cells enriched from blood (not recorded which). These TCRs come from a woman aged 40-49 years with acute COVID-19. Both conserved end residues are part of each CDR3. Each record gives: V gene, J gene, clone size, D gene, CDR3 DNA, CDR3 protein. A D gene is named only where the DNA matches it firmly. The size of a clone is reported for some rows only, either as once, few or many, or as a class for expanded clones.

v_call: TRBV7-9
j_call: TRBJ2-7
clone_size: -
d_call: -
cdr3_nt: TGTGCCAGCAGCCCTTTTACCTACGAGCAGTACTTC
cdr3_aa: CASSPFTYEQYF

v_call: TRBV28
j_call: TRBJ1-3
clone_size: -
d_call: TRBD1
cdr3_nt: TGTGCCAGCAGTCCCCAGGGGGCAGGAAGAAACACCATATATTTT
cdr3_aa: CASSPQGAGRNTIYF

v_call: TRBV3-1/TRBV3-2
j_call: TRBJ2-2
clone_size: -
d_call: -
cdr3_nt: TGTGCCAGCAGCCCCCGACAGGTAGCCGGGGAGCTGTTTTTT
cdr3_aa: CASSPRQVAGELFF

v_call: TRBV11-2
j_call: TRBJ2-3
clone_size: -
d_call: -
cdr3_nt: TGTGCCAGCAGCCGACCTGGTGCAGGTACAGATACGCAGTATTTT
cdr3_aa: CASSRPGAGTDTQYF

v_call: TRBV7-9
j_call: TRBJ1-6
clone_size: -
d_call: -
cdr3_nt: TGTGCCAGCAGCTTGACAGGTAGCTCCTATAATTCACCCCTCCACTTT
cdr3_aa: CASSLTGSSYNSPLHF

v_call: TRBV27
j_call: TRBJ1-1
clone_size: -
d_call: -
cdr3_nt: TGTGCCAGCAAACGGTACCTTCCGAACACTGAAGCTTTCTTT
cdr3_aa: CASKRYLPNTEAFF

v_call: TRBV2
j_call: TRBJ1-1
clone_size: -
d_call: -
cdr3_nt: TGTGCCAGCAGTGAAGCCCCCGGACGGGGGTACACTGAAGCTTTCTTT
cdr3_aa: CASSEAPGRGYTEAFF

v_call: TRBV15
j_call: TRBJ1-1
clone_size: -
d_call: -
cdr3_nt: TGTGCCACCAGCAGAGACCCGGGGGACACTGAAGCTTTCTTT
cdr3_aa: CATSRDPGDTEAFF

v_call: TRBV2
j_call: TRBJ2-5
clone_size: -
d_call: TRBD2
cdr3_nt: TGTGCCAGCAGTCTCGGGGTAGCGGGGCTCACGGAGACCCAGTACTTC
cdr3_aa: CASSLGVAGLTETQYF

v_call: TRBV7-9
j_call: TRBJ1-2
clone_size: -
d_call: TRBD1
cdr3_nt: TGTGCCAGCAGCCCTGGGGGACAGTTAGCTAACTATGGCTACACCTTC
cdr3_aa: CASSPGGQLANYGYTF

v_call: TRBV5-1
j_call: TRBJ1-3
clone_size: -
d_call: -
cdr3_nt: TGCGCCAGCAGCCCCACTATCAATCAGGGCTCTGGAAACACCATATATTTT
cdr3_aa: CASSPTINQGSGNTIYF

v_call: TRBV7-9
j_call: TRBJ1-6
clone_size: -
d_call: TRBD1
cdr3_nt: TGTGCCAGCAGGACTGACAGGGGTAATTCACCCCTCCACTTT
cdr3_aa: CASRTDRGNSPLHF

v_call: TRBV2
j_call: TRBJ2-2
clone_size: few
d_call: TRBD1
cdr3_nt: TGTGCCAGCAGAATAGACAGGGGAGCCGGGGAGCTGTTTTTT
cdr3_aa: CASRIDRGAGELFF

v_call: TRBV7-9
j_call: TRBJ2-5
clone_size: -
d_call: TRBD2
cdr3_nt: TGTGCCAGCAGCCTAGGGCGGACTAGCGGTCAAGAGACCCAGTACTTC
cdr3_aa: CASSLGRTSGQETQYF

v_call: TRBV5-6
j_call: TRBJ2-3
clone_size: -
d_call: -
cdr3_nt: TGTGCCAGCAGTCCACGACGCGGGACAGTCACAGATACGCAGTATTTT
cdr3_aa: CASSPRRGTVTDTQYF

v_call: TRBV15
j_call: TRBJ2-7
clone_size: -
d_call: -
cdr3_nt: TGTGCCACCAGCCGTGTCCGGGACAATGGCGAGCAGTACTTC
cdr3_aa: CATSRVRDNGEQYF

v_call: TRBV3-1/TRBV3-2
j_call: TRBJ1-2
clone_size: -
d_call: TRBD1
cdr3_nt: TGTGCCAGCAGCCCGGACAGGGCGTCGAGCTACACCTTC
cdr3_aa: CASSPDRASSYTF

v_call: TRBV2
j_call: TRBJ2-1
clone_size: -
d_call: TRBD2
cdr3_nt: TGTGCCAGCAGTGTTCGGAATAGCGGGGGGTATGGTGAGCAGTTCTTC
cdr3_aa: CASSVRNSGGYGEQFF

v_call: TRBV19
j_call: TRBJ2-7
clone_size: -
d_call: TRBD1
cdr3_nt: TGTGCCAGTAGTATGGGACAGGCCAGCTCCTACGAGCAGTACTTC
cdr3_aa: CASSMGQASSYEQYF

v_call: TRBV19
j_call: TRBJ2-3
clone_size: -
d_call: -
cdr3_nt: TGTGCCAGTATGGGCAGCCCTACAGATACGCAGTATTTT
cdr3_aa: CASMGSPTDTQYF

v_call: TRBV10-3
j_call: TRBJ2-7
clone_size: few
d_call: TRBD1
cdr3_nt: TGTGCCACCGGACAGGGCATTAACTCCTACGAGCAGTACTTC
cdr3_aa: CATGQGINSYEQYF

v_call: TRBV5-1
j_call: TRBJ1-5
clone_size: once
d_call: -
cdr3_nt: TGCGCCAGCAGCTTTCAGGACAGCAGCAATCAGCCCCAGCATTTT
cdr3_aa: CASSFQDSSNQPQHF

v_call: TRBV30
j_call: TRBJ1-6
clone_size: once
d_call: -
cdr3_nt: TGTGCCTGGAGTCTCGAGAATTCACCCCTCCACTTT
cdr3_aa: CAWSLENSPLHF

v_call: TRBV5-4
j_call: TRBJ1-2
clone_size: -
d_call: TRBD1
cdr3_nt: TGTGCCAGCAGCTTAACAGGGGGCGACGGCTACACCTTC
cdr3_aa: CASSLTGGDGYTF

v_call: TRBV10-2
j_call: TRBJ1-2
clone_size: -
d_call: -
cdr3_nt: TGCGCCAGCAGTTTCCGTCCGGGAAACTATGGCTACACCTTC
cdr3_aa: CASSFRPGNYGYTF

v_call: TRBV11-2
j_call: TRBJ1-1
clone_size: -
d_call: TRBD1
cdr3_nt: TGTGCCAGCAGCTATTTAATTCCAGGGGGAACTGAAGCTTTCTTT
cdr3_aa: CASSYLIPGGTEAFF

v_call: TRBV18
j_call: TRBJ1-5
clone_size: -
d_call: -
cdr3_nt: TGTGCCAGCTCACCGGTTGGTTTATCACAGGGCTATCAGCCCCAGCATTTT
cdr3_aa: CASSPVGLSQGYQPQHF

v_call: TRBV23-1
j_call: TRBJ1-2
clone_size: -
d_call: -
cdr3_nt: TGCGCCAGCAGTCAACCCGCGACAGATAACTATGGCTACACCTTC
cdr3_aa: CASSQPATDNYGYTF

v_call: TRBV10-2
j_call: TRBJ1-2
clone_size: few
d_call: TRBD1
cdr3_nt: TGCGCCAGCAGTGAAGGGACAGGGATTAACTATGGCTACACCTTC
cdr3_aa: CASSEGTGINYGYTF

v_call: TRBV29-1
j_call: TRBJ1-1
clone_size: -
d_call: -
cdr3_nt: TGCAGCGTTGAACAACAGTCGCTTTGGACTGAAGCTTTCTTT
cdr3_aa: CSVEQQSLWTEAFF

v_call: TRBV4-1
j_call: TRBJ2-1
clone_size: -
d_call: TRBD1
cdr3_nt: TGCGCCAGCAGCCCCCGGACAGGGGGAAATGAGCAGTTCTTC
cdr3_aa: CASSPRTGGNEQFF

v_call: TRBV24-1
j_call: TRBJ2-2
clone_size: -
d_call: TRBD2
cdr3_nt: TGTGCCACCAGTGGGGGGGGTTCGACTAGCAAGGGATCCGGGGAGCTGTTTTTT
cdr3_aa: CATSGGGSTSKGSGELFF

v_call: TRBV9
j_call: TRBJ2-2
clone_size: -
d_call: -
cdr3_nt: TGTGCCAGCAGCGTAGGTGATAGCCCCACCGGGGAGCTGTTTTTT
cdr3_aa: CASSVGDSPTGELFF

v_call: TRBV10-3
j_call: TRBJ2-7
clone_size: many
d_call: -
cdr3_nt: TGTGCCATCAGTGATCTGGGAGCTATAACCTACGAGCAGTACTTC
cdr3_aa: CAISDLGAITYEQYF

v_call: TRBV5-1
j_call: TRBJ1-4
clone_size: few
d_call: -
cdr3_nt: TGCGCCAGCAGCTTGTTGGGGGCGTTAGGTGAAAAACTGTTTTTT
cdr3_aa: CASSLLGALGEKLFF

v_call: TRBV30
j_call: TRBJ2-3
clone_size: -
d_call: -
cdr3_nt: TGTGCCTGGAGTATATTGGGGGGGCCCGCAGATACGCAGTATTTT
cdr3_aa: CAWSILGGPADTQYF

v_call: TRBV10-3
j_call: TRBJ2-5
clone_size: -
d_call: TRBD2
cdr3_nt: TGTGCCATCAGTGAGTCCCGACTAGCGGGGGAAGAGACCCAGTACTTC
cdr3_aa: CAISESRLAGEETQYF

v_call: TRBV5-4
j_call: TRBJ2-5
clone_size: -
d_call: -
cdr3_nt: TGTGCCAGCTCCCATATCGTGGAAGGGGAAGAGACCCAGTACTTC
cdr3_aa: CASSHIVEGEETQYF

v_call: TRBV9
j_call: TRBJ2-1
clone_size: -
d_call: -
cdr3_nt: TGTGCCAGCAGCGTAGCAGGACTTTTAGATGAGCAGTTCTTC
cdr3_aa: CASSVAGLLDEQFF

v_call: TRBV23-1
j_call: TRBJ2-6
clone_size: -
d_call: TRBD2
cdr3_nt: TGCGCCAGCCGTTCAAGGGGAGGGACGTTCTACTCTGGGGCCAACGTCCTGACTTTC
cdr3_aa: CASRSRGGTFYSGANVLTF

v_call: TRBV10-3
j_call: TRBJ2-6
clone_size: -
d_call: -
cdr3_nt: TGTGCCATCAGAGGGGATGGGGCCAACGTCCTGACTTTC
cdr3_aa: CAIRGDGANVLTF

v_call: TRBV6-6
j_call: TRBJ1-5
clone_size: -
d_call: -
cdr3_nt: TGTGCCAGCAGTTACTCAGGGGAGGGTCAGCCCCAGCATTTT
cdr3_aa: CASSYSGEGQPQHF

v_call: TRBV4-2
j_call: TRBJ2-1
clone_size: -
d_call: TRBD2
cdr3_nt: TGTGCCAGCAGACCCCGGGAGGGCGAGGTCGATGAGCAGTTCTTC
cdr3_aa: CASRPREGEVDEQFF

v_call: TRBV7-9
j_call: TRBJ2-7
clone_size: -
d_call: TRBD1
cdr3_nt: TGTGCCAGCGCCGGGACAGCTTACTACGAGCAGTACTTC
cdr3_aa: CASAGTAYYEQYF

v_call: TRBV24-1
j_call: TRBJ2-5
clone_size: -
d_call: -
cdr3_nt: TGTGCCACGGCCGCCCAGGGCTACCAAGAGACCCAGTACTTC
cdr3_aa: CATAAQGYQETQYF

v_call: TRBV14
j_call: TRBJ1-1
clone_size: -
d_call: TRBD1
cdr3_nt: TGTGCCAGCAGCGAGGGGGACAGGGGATCTTTAACTGAAGCTTTCTTT
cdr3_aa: CASSEGDRGSLTEAFF

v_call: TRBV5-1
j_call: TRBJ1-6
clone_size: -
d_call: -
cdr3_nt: TGCGCCAGCAGCTCCGGACACCCGAATTCACCCCTCCACTTT
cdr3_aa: CASSSGHPNSPLHF

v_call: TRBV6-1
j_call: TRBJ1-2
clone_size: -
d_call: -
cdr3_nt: TGTGCCAGCAGTGAAGTTCAGTTGAACTATGGCTACACCTTC
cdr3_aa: CASSEVQLNYGYTF

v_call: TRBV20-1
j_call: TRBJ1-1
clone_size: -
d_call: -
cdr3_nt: TGCAGTCCCTCAGTAAACACTGAAGCTTTCTTT
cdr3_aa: CSPSVNTEAFF

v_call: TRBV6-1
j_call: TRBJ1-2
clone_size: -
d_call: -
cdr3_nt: TGTGCCAGCAGTGAAACCGGGGGTCACTATGGCTACACCTTC
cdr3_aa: CASSETGGHYGYTF

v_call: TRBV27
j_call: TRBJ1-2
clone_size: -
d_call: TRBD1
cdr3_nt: TGTGCCAGCGGAACAGGGGAGTTTGGCTACACCTTC
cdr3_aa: CASGTGEFGYTF